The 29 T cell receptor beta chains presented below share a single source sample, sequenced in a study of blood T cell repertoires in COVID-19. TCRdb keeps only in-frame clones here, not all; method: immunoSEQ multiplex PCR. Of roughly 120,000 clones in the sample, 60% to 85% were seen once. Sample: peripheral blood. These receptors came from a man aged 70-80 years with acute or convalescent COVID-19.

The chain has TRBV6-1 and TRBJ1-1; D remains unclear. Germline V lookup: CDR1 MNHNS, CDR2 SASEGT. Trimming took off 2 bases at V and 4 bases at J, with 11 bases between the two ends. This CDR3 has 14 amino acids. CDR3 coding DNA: TGTGCCAGCAGTGAACTCCCAGGAATCACTGAAGCTTTCTTT. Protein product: CASSELPGITEAFF.

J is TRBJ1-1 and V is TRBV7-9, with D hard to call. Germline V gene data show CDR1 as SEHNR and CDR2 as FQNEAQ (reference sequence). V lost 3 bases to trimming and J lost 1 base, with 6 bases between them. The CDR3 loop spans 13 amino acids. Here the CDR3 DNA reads TGTGCCAGCAGCTTGCAGGAGAACACTGAAGCTTTCTTT. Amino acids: CASSLQENTEAFF.

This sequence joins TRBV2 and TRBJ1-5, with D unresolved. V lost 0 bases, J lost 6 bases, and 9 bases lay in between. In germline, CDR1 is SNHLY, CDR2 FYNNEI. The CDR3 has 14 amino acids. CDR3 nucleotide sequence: TGTGCCAGCAGTGAAGCGCTTCGGGGTCAGCCCCAGCATTTT. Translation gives CASSEALRGQPQHF.

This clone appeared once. CDR3 residues: CATSDAREGHQPQHF. As DNA, the CDR3 is TGTGCCACCAGTGATGCCAGGGAGGGCCATCAGCCCCAGCATTTT. V gene TRBV24-1 combines with J gene TRBJ1-5, with D perhaps TRBD1 (5 bases). The CDR3 loop spans 15 amino acids. From germline, CDR1 is KGHDR and CDR2 SFDVKD. V was cut by 3 bases and J by 5 bases, with 13 bases left in between.

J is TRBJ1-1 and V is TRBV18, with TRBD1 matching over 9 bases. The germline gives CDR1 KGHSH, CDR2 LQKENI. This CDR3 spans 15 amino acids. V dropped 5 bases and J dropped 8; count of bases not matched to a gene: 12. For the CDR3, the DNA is TGTGCCAGCTCAGCTCAACGGGACAGGGTTTCAGAAGCTTTCTTT. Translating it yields CASSAQRDRVSEAFF.

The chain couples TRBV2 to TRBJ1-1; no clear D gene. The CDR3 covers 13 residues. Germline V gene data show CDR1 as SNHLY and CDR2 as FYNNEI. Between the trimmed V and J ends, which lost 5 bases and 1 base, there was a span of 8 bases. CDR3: CASSTDKNTEAFF. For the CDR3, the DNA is TGTGCCAGCAGTACCGACAAGAACACTGAAGCTTTCTTT.

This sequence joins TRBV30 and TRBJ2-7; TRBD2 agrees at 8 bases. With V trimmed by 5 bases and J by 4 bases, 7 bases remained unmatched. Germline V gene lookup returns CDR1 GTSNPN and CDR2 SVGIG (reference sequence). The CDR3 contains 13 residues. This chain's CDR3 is CAWGTGGRYEQYF. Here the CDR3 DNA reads TGTGCCTGGGGAACGGGCGGGAGGTACGAGCAGTACTTC.

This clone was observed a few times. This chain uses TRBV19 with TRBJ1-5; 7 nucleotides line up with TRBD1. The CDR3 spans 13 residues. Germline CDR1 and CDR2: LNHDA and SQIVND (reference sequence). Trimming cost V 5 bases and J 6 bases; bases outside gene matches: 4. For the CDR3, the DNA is TGTGCCAGTAGTGGCAGGGGGTCTCAGCCCCAGCATTTT. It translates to CASSGRGSQPQHF. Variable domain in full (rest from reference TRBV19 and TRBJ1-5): DGGITQSPKYLFRKEGQNVTLSCEQNLNHDAMYWYRQDPGQGLRLIYYSQIVNDFQKGDIAEGYSVSREKKESFPLTVTSAQKNPTAFYLCASSGRGSQPQHFGDGTRLSIL.

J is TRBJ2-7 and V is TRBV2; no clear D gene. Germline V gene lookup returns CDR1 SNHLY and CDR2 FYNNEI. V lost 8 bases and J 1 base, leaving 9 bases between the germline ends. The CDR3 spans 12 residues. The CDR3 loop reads CASSEESYEQYF. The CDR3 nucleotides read TGTGCCAGCTCTGAGGAATCCTACGAGCAGTACTTC.

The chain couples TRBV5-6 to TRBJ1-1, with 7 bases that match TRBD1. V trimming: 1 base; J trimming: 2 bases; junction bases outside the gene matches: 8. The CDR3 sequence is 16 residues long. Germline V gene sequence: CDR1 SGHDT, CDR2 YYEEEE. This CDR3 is CASSLNTGVSNTEAFF. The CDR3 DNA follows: TGTGCCAGCAGCTTGAATACAGGGGTTAGCAACACTGAAGCTTTCTTT.

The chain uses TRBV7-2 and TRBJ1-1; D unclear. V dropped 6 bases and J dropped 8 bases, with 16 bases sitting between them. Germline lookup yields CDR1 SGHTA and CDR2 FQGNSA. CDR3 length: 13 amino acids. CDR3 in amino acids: CASRPGGYGEAFF. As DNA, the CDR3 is TGTGCCAGCAGACCCGGCGGGTACGGAGAAGCTTTCTTT.

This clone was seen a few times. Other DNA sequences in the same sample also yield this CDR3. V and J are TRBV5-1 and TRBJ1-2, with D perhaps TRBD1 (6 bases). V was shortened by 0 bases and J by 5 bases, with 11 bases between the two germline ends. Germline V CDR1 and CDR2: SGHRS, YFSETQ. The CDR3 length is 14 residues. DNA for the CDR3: TGCGCCAGCAGCTTGGCGGCAGGGGATTATGGCTACACCTTC. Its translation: CASSLAAGDYGYTF.

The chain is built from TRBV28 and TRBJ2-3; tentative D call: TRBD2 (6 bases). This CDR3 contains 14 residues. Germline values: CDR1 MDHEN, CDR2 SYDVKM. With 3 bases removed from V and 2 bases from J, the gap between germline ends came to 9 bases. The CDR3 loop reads CASSLAGFTDTQYF. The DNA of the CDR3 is TGTGCCAGCAGTTTGGCGGGGTTCACAGATACGCAGTATTTT.

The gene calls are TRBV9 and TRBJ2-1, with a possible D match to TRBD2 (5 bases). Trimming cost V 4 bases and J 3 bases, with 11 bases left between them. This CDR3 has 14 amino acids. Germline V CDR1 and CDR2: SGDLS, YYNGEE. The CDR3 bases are TGTGCCAGCAGCCCGGGGAGCCTCTACAATGAGCAGTTCTTC. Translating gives CASSPGSLYNEQFF.

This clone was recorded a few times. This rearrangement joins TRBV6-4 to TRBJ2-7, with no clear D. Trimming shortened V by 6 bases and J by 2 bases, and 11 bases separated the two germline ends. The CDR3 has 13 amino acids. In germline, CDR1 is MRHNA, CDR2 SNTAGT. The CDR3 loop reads CASSPERPYEQYF. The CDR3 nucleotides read TGTGCCAGCAGCCCCGAGAGGCCCTACGAGCAGTACTTC.

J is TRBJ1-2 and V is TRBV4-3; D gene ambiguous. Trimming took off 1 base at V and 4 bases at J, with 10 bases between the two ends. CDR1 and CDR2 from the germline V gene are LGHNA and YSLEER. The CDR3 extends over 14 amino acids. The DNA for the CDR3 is TGCGCCAGCAGCCAAGCTGAGGGTCCCTATGGCTACACCTTC. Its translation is CASSQAEGPYGYTF.

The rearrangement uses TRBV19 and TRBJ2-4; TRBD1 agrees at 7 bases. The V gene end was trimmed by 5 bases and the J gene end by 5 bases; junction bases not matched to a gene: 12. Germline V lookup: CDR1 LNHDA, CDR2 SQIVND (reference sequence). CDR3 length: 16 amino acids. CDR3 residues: CASSARQGFGQNIQYF. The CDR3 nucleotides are TGTGCCAGTAGTGCCCGACAGGGATTTGGGCAAAACATTCAGTACTTC.

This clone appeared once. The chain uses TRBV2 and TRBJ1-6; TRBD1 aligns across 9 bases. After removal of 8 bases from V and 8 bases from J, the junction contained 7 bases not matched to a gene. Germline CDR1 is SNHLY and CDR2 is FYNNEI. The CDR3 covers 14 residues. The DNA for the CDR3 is TGTGCCAGCGGGGGGACAGGGAGAGATTCACCCCTCCACTTT. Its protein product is CASGGTGRDSPLHF.

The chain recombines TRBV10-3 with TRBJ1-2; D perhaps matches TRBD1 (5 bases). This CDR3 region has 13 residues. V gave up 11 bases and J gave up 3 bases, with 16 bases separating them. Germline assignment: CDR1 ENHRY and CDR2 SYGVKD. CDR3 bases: TGTGCCGGCGGCATGGGGGGAGACTATGGCTACACCTTC. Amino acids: CAGGMGGDYGYTF.

CDR3 in amino acids: CASSLAGGALYVEQFF. The CDR3 coding sequence is TGTGCCAGCAGCTTAGCCGGGGGGGCCCTTTATGTTGAGCAGTTCTTC. The chain joins TRBV7-9 to TRBJ2-1, with 8 positions matching TRBD2. Germline V CDR1 and CDR2: SEHNR, FQNEAQ (reference sequence). Unmatched junction bases numbered 10, after V lost 0 bases and J lost 9 bases. The CDR3 runs 16 residues.

The CDR3 coding sequence is TGTGCCACACTGAAGCGGGAGGGCCAGGATGAGCAGTTCTTC. Protein product: CATLKREGQDEQFF. The rearrangement links TRBV5-4 to TRBJ2-1, with 10 positions matching TRBD2. Trimming removed 9 bases from V and 8 bases from J; junction bases left unmatched: 11. This CDR3 is built from 14 residues. Per the germline V gene, CDR1 is SGHNT and CDR2 is YYREEE (reference sequence).

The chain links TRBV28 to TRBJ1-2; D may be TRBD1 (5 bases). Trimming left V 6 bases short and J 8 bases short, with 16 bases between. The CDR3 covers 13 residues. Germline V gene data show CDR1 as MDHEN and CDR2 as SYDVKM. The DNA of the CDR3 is TGTGCCAGCAGCCCCGGGACTGCGCGCGGCTACACCTTC. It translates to CASSPGTARGYTF.

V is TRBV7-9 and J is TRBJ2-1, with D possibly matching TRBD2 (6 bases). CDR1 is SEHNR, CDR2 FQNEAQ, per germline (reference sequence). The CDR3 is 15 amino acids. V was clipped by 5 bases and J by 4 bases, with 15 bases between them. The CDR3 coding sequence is TGTGCCAGCAGCATGAAGGGACTTGAATACAATGAGCAGTTCTTC. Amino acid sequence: CASSMKGLEYNEQFF.

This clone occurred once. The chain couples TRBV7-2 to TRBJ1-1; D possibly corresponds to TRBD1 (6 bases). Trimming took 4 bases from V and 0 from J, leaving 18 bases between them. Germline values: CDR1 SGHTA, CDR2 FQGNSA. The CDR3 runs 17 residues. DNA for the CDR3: TGTGCCAGCAGCTGGGGGGGGGCGGGGGCGTTGAACACTGAAGCTTTCTTT. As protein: CASSWGGAGALNTEAFF.

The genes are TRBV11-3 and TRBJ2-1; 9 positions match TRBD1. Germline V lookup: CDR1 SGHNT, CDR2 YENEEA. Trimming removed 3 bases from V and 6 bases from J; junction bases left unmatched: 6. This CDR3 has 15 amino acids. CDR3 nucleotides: TGTGCCAGCAGCTTGGGGACAGGGCATTTCAATGAGCAGTTCTTC. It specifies CASSLGTGHFNEQFF.

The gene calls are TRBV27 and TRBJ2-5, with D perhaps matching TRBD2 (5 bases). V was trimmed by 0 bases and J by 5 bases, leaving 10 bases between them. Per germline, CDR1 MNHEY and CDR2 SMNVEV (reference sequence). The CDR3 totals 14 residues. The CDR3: CASSLSFRGETQYF. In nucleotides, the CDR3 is TGTGCCAGCAGTTTATCGTTCCGAGGGGAGACCCAGTACTTC.

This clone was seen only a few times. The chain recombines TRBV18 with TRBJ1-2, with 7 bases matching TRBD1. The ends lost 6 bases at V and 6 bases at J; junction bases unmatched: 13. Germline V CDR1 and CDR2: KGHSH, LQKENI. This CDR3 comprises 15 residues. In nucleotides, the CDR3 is TGTGCCAGCTCCCCAGCCGGAAGGGGGCTTAATGGCTACACCTTC. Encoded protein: CASSPAGRGLNGYTF.

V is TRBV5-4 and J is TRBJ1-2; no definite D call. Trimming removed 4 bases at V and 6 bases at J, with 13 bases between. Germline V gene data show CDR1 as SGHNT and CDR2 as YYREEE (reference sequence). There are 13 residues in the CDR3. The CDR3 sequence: CASSKDYGDGYTF. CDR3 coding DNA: TGTGCCAGCAGCAAAGATTACGGGGATGGCTACACCTTC.

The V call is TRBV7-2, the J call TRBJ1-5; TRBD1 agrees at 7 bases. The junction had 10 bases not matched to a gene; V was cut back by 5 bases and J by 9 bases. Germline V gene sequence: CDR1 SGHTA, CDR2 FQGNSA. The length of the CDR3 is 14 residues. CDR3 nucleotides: TGTGCCAGCAGCGCCACAGGGGATGGGAGGCCCCAGCATTTT. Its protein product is CASSATGDGRPQHF. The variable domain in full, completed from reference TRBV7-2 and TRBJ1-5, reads GAGVSQSPSNKVTEKGKDVELRCDPISGHTALYWYRQSLGQGLEFLIYFQGNSAPDKSGLPSDRFSAERTGGSVSTLTIQRTQQEDSAVYLCASSATGDGRPQHFGDGTRLSIL.